The rows below give T cell receptor beta chains drawn from one sample of a study of blood T cells in healthy people across ages. TCRdb called the 5' RACE reads again in MiXCR, with one record for every CDR3 protein. The sample consists of roughly 700,000 distinct CDR3 sequences, approximately 29% of them appearing once. The sequencing input was blood. These receptors were obtained from a woman aged 80 or over in good health. Each CDR3 is given with its conserved first and last residue. The D gene is left open where the match is weak. Size values are once, few and many counts, or a class for expanded clones, and some rows have none.

NA,TRBV12-3/TRBV12-4,few,TRBJ1-1,CASSLSRADTEAFF,TGTGCCAGCAGTTTAAGCAGGGCGGACACTGAAGCTTTCTTT
NA,TRBV7-2,few,TRBJ2-2,CASSKLTGELFF,TGTGCCAGCAGCAAGCTCACCGGGGAGCTGTTTTTT
NA,TRBV24-1,many,TRBJ2-3,CATSENRGTDTQYF,TGTGCCACCAGCGAGAACAGAGGCACAGATACGCAGTATTTT
NA,TRBV6-5,many,TRBJ1-2,CASSYSMGGYTF,TGTGCCAGCAGTTACTCGATGGGTGGCTACACCTTC
NA,TRBV6-1,many,TRBJ1-2,CATGQSFAFEGYTF,TGTGCCACCGGACAGTCATTTGCGTTTGAGGGCTACACCTTC
NA,TRBV10-3,NA,TRBJ2-7,CAIGAGTNEQYF,TGTGCCATCGGAGCTGGCACCAACGAGCAGTACTTC
NA,TRBV2,many,TRBJ2-7,CAVPGQRTYEQYF,TGTGCCGTTCCCGGACAGCGGACCTACGAGCAGTACTTC
NA,TRBV7-9,many,TRBJ2-7,CASRTDSLSYEQYF,TGTGCCAGCAGGACGGACAGCCTCTCCTACGAGCAGTACTTC
NA,TRBV7-2,NA,TRBJ2-7,CASSDRRGLRYEQYF,TGTGCCAGCAGCGACAGGCGGGGGCTCCGATACGAGCAGTACTTC
NA,TRBV5-6,NA,TRBJ2-2,CASSFGRPNTGELFF,TGTGCCAGCAGCTTCGGCAGACCGAACACCGGGGAGCTGTTTTTT
NA,TRBV20-1,many,TRBJ2-5,CSAPPGGNQETQYF,TGCAGTGCTCCCCCTGGAGGGAACCAAGAGACCCAGTACTTC
TRBD1,TRBV28,many,TRBJ1-1,CASSSSGTGSTEAFF,TGTGCCAGCAGCTCATCGGGGACAGGGAGTACTGAAGCTTTCTTT
TRBD2,TRBV7-8,many,TRBJ2-7,CASSLQKRGYEQYF,TGTGCCAGCAGCTTACAAAAGCGGGGCTACGAGCAGTACTTC
NA,TRBV2,many,TRBJ1-5,CASTSDNQPQHF,TGTGCCAGCACCTCGGATAATCAGCCCCAGCATTTT
TRBD2,TRBV6-5,NA,TRBJ2-7,CASRRTSGGLYEQYF,TGTGCCAGCAGAAGGACTAGCGGGGGGTTGTACGAGCAGTACTTC
NA,TRBV5-1,few,TRBJ1-1,CASSLDALNTEAFF,TGCGCCAGCAGCTTGGACGCTTTGAACACTGAAGCTTTCTTT
NA,TRBV20-1,many,TRBJ2-5,CSAGAGGEETQYF,TGCAGTGCGGGGGCGGGCGGCGAAGAGACCCAGTACTTC
TRBD2,TRBV18,few,TRBJ2-7,CASSPRTSGSLSYEQYF,TGTGCCAGCTCACCACGGACTAGCGGGAGTCTTTCCTACGAGCAGTACTTC
NA,TRBV12-3/TRBV12-4,once,TRBJ2-2,CASSLARGAWETGELFF,TGTGCCAGCAGTTTAGCGCGGGGCGCCTGGGAGACCGGGGAGCTGTTTTTT
NA,TRBV2,many,TRBJ2-7,CASSEVLGEQYF,TGTGCCAGCAGTGAAGTCTTGGGGGAGCAGTACTTC
NA,TRBV7-9,many,TRBJ1-5,CASSIGENQPQHF,TGTGCCAGCAGCATAGGGGAGAATCAGCCCCAGCATTTT
NA,TRBV27,NA,TRBJ2-1,CASSLLTTGSANNEQFF,TGTGCCAGCAGTCTTCTGACGACAGGTTCGGCGAACAATGAGCAGTTCTTC
TRBD2,TRBV7-9,NA,TRBJ2-5,CASSWETSGSPETQYF,TGTGCCAGCAGCTGGGAGACTAGCGGGAGCCCAGAGACCCAGTACTTC
TRBD1,TRBV29-1,many,TRBJ2-5,CSGGQGGQTQYF,TGCAGCGGCGGACAGGGTGGACAGACCCAGTACTTC
NA,TRBV7-2,many,TRBJ1-5,CASSLRPKAGDLQPQHF,TGTGCCAGCAGCTTACGCCCAAAAGCAGGGGACCTTCAGCCCCAGCATTTT
NA,TRBV3-1,many,TRBJ2-5,CASSQDRPGETQYF,TGTGCCAGCAGCCAAGATCGGCCGGGGGAGACCCAGTACTTC
TRBD1,TRBV9,many,TRBJ2-5,CASSTRDREETQYF,TGTGCCAGCAGCACACGCGACAGGGAAGAGACCCAGTACTTC
TRBD1,TRBV7-2,NA,TRBJ2-2,CARDRGGLPGELFF,TGTGCCAGAGACAGGGGGGGGCTGCCCGGGGAGCTGTTTTTT
NA,TRBV9,many,TRBJ2-3,CASSPGAQGIDTQYF,TGTGCCAGCAGCCCAGGCGCACAGGGTATAGATACGCAGTATTTT
TRBD1,TRBV4-3,NA,TRBJ1-5,CASSQGVGTGLPQHF,TGCGCCAGCAGCCAAGGGGTCGGGACAGGGTTGCCCCAGCATTTT
NA,TRBV7-9,NA,TRBJ1-2,CASSSPGRGDYGYTF,TGTGCCAGCAGCTCCCCCGGCCGCGGGGACTATGGCTACACCTTC
NA,TRBV16,many,TRBJ2-7,CASSQLSYEQYF,TGTGCCAGCAGCCAATTATCATACGAGCAGTACTTC
TRBD1,TRBV29-1,few,TRBJ1-5,CSVGQGQSNQPQHF,TGCAGCGTTGGACAGGGCCAGAGCAATCAGCCCCAGCATTTT
TRBD2,TRBV12-3/TRBV12-4,once,TRBJ2-3,CASSLGGVTTDVQYF,TGTGCCAGCAGCCTCGGGGGGGTGACTACAGATGTGCAATATTTT
TRBD2,TRBV28,NA,TRBJ2-7,CASSYGGGHEQYF,TGTGCCAGCAGTTACGGGGGAGGGCACGAGCAGTACTTC